This T cell receptor (beta chain) came from a study of shared clonotypes between healthy human individuals. The data were produced by immunoSEQ multiplex PCR, yet TCRdb's version contains in-frame clones alone and is incomplete. Of around 2.5 million clones in the sample, 80% to 95% were seen once. Trimming removed 5 bases from V and 2 bases from J; junction bases left unmatched: 4. The CDR3 consists of 15 residues. Looked up from germline, CDR1 is SGHVS and CDR2 is FNYEAQ. Concerning this clone itself: Its antigen is unidentified.

Study-level results: The small donor group covered limited genetic and exposure diversity.

The rearrangement uses TRBV7-6 and TRBJ2-1, with 9 bases lining up with TRBD2. Source material: naive CD4+ T cells from PBMCs. Regarding subset: CD45RA+ positively selected. This TCR came from a man aged 18 to 30 in good health. Some clones in this sample may be carry-over from other donors' samples. The CDR3 region has the DNA TGTGCCAGCAGCCCGAGCGGGAGGCCCTACAATGAGCAGTTCTTC. Translating gives CASSPSGRPYNEQFF.